The text below deals with one TCR beta chain. Antigen: not known. Library preparation (for TCRbeta) was performed with unique molecular identifiers. TCRdb processed the PCR reads anew with MiXCR; each CDR3 protein has one entry. The sample carries a few hundred thousand distinct CDR3 sequences, roughly 30% recorded once. The record originates from a study of T-cell reconstitution after alpha-beta-depleted transplantation in children. V trimming: 0 bases; J trimming: 7 bases; junction bases outside the gene matches: 5. CDR1 is SGHRS and CDR2 is YFSETQ in the germline V gene. The CDR3 contains 16 residues. Whole-study results and caveats: Reported findings indicate that, about two months after transplant, alpha-beta T cells came from several hundred expanded clones, which were derived from non-depleted graft cells. The authors attributed T-cell counts and diversity one year after transplant mostly to newly produced T cells.

Here the sequenced sample was PBMCs, taken before TCRalphabeta/CD19-depleted stem cell transplant. The TCR sequence derives from a boy under two years old with Wiskott-Aldrich syndrome, due to receive a stem cell transplant. This chain uses TRBV5-1 with TRBJ2-1; 12 bases map to TRBD2. The DNA of the CDR3 is TGCGCCAGCAGCTTGGAGCCTAGCGGGAGGGCAAATGAGCAGTTCTTC. Its protein is CASSLEPSGRANEQFF.